The 6 T cell receptor beta chains presented below share a single source sample, sequenced in a study of Graves' ophthalmopathy and Graves' hyperthyroidism. Beta-chain TCR CDR3 regions were amplified from RNA transcripts. After a first-round RT-PCR with HTBI primers, a second-round multiplex PCR was run. TCRdb fed the multiplex PCR reads into MiXCR, producing one record per CDR3 protein. The repertoire includes hundreds of thousands of distinct CDR3 sequences, 22% of them detected once, and roughly 6.9% sits in the top ten. Sequences were obtained from peripheral blood. Receptor source: a woman between 18 and 29 years old with stable Graves' hyperthyroidism. Some clones in this sample may be carry-over from other donors' samples.

This clonotype was observed a handful of times. This chain uses TRBV28 with TRBJ1-1; TRBD1 agrees at 7 bases. The CDR3 contains 12 residues. Germline V gene lookup returns CDR1 MDHEN and CDR2 SYDVKM. With 6 bases clipped from V and 6 bases from J, the junction kept 4 bases outside the gene matches. The CDR3 loop is CASSPDRPEAFF. CDR3 sequence (DNA): TGTGCCAGCAGCCCGGACAGGCCTGAAGCTTTCTTT.

The chain is built from TRBV24-1 and TRBJ1-5; D gene unclear. CDR3 length: 17 residues. The ends were cut back, 2 bases at V and 0 bases at J, with 13 bases in the middle. Germline CDR1 reads KGHDR; CDR2 reads SFDVKD. The CDR3 DNA follows: TGTGCCACCAGTGATTCCCGGACCGATTATAGCAATCAGCCCCAGCATTTT. Encoded protein: CATSDSRTDYSNQPQHF.

This clonotype was seen ten or more times. The chain employs TRBV20-1 and TRBJ2-7, with 10 bases fitting TRBD1. V was pared by 3 bases and J by 4 bases, with 3 bases of the junction left unmatched. This CDR3 has 13 residues. Germline V lookup: CDR1 DFQATT, CDR2 SNEGSKA (reference sequence). CDR3 bases: TGCAGTGCTAGGGGACAGGGGACGTACGAGCAGTACTTC. The encoded protein is CSARGQGTYEQYF.

This clonotype has more than one count but fewer than ten. The chain recombines TRBV11-2 with TRBJ1-2; TRBD1 matches at 7 bases. The CDR3 has 15 residues. Germline V CDR1 and CDR2: SGHAT, FQNNGV. Trimming took 4 bases from V and 7 from J; bases not matched to a gene: 12. The DNA for the CDR3 is TGTGCCAGCAGCTCGCTGATGCTGACAGGGAGTGGCTACACCTTC. Its protein is CASSSLMLTGSGYTF.

The J gene is TRBJ2-7, the V gene TRBV3-1; D uncertain. In germline, CDR1 is LGHDT, CDR2 YNNKEL (reference sequence). The V and J ends lost 0 bases and 3 bases respectively, with 12 bases between them. The CDR3 sequence is 15 residues long. The CDR3 here is CASSQDQAPRYEQYF. CDR3 in DNA: TGTGCCAGCAGCCAAGATCAAGCACCTCGCTACGAGCAGTACTTC.

The genes are TRBV7-2 and TRBJ2-7, with D possibly TRBD1 on 6 matching bases. This CDR3 has 15 residues. Per germline, CDR1 SGHTA and CDR2 FQGNSA. Deletions cut 1 base from V and 3 bases from J, with 13 bases between. This CDR3 reads CASSLGTAPGYEQYF. CDR3 sequence (DNA): TGTGCCAGCAGCTTAGGGACAGCACCCGGCTACGAGCAGTACTTC.